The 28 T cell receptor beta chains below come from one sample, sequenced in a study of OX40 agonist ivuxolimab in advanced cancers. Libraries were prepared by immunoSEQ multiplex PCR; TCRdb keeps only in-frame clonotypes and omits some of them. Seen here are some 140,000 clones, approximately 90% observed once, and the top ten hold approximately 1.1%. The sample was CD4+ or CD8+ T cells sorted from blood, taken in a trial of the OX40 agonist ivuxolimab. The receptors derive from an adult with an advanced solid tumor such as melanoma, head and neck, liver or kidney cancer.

CDR3 amino acids: CASSISQGNRDEQYF. In DNA form, the CDR3 reads TGTGCCAGCAGTATTTCTCAGGGGAATCGGGACGAGCAGTACTTC. The V gene is TRBV25-1, the J gene TRBJ2-5; TRBD1 is a possible D gene (6 bases). The better agreement between TRBJ2-7 and the DNA end casts doubt on the J call. The CDR3 sequence is 15 residues long. The V gene's germline CDR1 is MGHDK and CDR2 SYGVNS.

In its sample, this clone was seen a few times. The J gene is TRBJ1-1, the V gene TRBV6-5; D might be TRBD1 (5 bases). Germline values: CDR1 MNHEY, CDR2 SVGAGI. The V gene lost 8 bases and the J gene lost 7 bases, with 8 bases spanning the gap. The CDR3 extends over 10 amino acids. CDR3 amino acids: CASGGREAFF. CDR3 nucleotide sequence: TGTGCCAGCGGGGGACGTGAAGCTTTCTTT.

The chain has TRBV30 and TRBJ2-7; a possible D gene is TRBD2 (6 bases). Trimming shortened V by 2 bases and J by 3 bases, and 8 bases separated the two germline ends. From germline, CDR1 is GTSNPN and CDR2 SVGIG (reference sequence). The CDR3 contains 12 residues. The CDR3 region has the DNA TGTGCCTGGAGTACGGGAGTCTACGAGCAGTACTTC. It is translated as CAWSTGVYEQYF.

DNA for the CDR3: TGTGCCTGGAGTAGGACAGGGAGCGGCTACACCTTC. This gives the protein CAWSRTGSGYTF. V is TRBV30 and J is TRBJ1-2, with 8 bases fitting TRBD1. This CDR3 is built from 12 residues. The V gene end was trimmed by 2 bases and the J gene end by 8 bases; junction bases not matched to a gene: 4. Germline CDR1 reads GTSNPN; CDR2 reads SVGIG (reference sequence).

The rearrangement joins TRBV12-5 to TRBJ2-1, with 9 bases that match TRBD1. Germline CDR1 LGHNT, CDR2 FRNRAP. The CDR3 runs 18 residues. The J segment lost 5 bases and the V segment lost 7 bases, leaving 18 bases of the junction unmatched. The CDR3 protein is CASALRGGTGTGHNEQFF. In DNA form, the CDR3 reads TGTGCTAGTGCCTTGAGAGGGGGAACCGGGACAGGGCACAATGAGCAGTTCTTC.

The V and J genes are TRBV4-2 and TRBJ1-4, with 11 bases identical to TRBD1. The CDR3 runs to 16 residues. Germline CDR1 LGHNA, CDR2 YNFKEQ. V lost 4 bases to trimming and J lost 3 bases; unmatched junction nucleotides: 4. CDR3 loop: CASSLGQGAANEKLFF. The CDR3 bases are TGTGCCAGCAGCCTCGGACAGGGGGCAGCTAATGAAAAACTGTTTTTT.

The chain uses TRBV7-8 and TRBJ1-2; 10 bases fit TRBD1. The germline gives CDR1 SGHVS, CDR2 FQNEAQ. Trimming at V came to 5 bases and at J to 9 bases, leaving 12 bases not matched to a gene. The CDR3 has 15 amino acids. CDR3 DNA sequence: TGTGCCAGCAGCACAGACAGGGGGCGACCCCTAAGCTACACCTTC. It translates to CASSTDRGRPLSYTF.

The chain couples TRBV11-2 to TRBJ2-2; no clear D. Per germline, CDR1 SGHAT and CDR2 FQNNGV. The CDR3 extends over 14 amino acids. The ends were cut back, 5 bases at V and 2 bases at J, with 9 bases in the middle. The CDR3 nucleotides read TGTGCCAGCAGCCTGACTCGTAACACCGGGGAGCTGTTTTTT. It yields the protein CASSLTRNTGELFF. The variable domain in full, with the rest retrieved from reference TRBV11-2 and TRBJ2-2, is EAGVAQSPRYKIIEKRQSVAFWCNPISGHATLYWYQQILGQGPKLLIQFQNNGVVDDSQLPKDRFSAERLKGVDSTLKIQPAKLEDSAVYLCASSLTRNTGELFFGEGSRLTVL.

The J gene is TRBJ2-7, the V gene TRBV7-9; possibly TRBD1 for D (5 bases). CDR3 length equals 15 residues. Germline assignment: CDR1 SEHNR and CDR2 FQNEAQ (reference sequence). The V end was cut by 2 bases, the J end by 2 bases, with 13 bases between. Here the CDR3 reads CASSLLQGATYEQYF. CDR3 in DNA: TGTGCCAGCAGCTTACTGCAAGGGGCCACCTACGAGCAGTACTTC.

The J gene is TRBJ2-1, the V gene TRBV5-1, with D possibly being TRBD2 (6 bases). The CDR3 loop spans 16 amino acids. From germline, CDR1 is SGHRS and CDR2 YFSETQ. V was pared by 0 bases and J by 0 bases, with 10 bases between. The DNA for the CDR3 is TGCGCCAGCAGCTTGGGGCTAGCGAGCTCCTACAATGAGCAGTTCTTC. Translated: CASSLGLASSYNEQFF.

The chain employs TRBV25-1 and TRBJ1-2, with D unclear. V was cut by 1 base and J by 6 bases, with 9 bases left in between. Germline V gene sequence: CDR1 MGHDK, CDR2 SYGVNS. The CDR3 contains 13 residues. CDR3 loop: CASSEFRANGYTF. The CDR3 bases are TGTGCCAGCAGTGAATTTCGGGCCAATGGCTACACCTTC.

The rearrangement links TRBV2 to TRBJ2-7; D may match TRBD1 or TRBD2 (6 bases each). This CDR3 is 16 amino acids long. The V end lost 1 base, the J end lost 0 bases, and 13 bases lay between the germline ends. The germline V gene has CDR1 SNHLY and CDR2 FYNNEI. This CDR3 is CASSEEGGRGSYEQYF. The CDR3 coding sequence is TGTGCCAGCAGTGAAGAGGGGGGAAGGGGCTCCTACGAGCAGTACTTC.

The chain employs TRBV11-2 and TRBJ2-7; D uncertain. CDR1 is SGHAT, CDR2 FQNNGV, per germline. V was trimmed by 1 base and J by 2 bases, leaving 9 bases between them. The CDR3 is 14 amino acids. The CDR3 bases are TGTGCCAGCAGCTTAGGAACAGAAACCTACGAGCAGTACTTC. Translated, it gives CASSLGTETYEQYF.

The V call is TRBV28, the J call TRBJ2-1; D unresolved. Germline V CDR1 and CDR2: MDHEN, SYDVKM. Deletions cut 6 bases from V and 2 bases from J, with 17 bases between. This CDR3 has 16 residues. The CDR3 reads CASSLGGVTPYNEQFF. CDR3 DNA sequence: TGTGCCAGCAGCCTAGGTGGGGTAACTCCCTACAATGAGCAGTTCTTC.

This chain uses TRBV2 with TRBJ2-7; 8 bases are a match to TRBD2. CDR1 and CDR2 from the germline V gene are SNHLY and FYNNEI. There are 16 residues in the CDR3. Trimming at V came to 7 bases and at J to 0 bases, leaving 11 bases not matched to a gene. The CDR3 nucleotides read TGTGCCAGCACTCGGACAGCGGGGGATAGCTCCTACGAGCAGTACTTC. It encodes CASTRTAGDSSYEQYF.

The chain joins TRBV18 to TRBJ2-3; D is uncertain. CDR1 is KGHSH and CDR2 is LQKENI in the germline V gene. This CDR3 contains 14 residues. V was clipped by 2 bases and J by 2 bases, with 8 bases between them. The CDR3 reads CASSPETNTDTQYF. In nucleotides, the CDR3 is TGTGCCAGCTCACCAGAGACAAACACAGATACGCAGTATTTT.

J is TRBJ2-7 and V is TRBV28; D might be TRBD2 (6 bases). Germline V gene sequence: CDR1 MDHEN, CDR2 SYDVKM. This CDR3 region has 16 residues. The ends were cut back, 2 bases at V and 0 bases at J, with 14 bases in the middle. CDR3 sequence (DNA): TGTGCCAGCAGTTTAAGGCCTAGCGTTAGCTCCTACGAGCAGTACTTC. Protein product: CASSLRPSVSSYEQYF.

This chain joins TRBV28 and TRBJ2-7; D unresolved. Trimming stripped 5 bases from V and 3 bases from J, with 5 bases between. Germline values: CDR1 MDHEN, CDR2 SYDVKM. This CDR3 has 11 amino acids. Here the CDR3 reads CASSRYYEQYF. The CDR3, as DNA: TGTGCCAGCAGTCGGTACTACGAGCAGTACTTC.

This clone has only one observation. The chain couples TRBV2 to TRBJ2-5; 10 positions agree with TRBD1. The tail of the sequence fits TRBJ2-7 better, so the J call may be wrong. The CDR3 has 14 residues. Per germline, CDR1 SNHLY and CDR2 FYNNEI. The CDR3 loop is CASSDRDRGYEQYF. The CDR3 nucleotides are TGTGCCAGCAGTGACCGGGACAGGGGTTACGAGCAGTACTTC.

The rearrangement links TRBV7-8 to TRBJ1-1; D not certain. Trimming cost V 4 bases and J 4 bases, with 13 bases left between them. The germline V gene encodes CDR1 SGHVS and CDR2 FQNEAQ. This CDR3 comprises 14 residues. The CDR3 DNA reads TGTGCCAGCAGCTCTTTCGGGTTGGGCACTGAAGCTTTCTTT. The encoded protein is CASSSFGLGTEAFF. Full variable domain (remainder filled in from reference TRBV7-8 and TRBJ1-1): GAGVSQSPRYKVAKRGQDVALRCDPISGHVSLFWYQQALGQGPEFLTYFQNEAQLDKSGLPSDRFFAERPEGSVSTLKIQRTQQEDSAVYLCASSSFGLGTEAFFGQGTRLTVV.

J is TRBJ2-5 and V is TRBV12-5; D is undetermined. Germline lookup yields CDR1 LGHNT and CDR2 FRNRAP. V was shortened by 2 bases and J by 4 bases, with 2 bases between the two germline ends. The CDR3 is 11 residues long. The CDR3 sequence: CASGLRETQYF. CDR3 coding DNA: TGTGCTAGTGGTTTGCGAGAGACCCAGTACTTC.

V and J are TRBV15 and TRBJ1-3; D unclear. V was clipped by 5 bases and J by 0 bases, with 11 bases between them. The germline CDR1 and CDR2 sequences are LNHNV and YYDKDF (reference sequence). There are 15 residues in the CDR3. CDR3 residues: CATSVRAVSGNTIYF. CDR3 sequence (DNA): TGTGCCACCAGCGTCCGGGCCGTCTCTGGAAACACCATATATTTT.

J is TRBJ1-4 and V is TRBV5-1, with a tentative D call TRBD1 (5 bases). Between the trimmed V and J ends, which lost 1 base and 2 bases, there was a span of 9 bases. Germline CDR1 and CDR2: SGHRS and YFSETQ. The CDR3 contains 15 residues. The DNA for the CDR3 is TGCGCCAGCAGCTTGCAGGGTTTGACTAATGAAAAACTGTTTTTT. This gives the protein CASSLQGLTNEKLFF.

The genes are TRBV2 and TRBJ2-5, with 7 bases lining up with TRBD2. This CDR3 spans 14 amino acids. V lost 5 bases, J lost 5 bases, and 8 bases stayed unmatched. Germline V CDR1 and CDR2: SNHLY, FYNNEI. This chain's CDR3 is CASSTRVGGETQYF. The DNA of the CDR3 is TGTGCCAGCAGTACCCGGGTGGGAGGGGAGACCCAGTACTTC.

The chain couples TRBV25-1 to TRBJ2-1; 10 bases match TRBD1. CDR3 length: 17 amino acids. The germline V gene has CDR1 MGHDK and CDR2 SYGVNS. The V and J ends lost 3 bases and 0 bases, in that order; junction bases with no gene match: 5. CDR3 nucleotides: TGTGCCAGCAGTGAGGGACAGGGGTACAGCTCCTACAATGAGCAGTTCTTC. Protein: CASSEGQGYSSYNEQFF.

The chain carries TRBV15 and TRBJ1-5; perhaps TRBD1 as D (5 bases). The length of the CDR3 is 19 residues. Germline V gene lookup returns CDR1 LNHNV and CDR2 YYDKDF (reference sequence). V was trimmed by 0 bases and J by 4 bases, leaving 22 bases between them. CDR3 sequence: CATSRDSRGRGLPNQPQHF. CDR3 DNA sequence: TGTGCCACCAGCAGAGATAGTAGGGGACGGGGACTGCCGAATCAGCCCCAGCATTTT.

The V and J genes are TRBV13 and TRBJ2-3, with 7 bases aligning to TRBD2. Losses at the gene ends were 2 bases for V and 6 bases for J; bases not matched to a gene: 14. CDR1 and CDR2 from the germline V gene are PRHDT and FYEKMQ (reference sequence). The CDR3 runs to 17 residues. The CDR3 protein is CASSLNSGALEMDTQYF. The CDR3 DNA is TGTGCCAGCAGCTTAAACAGCGGGGCCCTTGAGATGGATACGCAGTATTTT.

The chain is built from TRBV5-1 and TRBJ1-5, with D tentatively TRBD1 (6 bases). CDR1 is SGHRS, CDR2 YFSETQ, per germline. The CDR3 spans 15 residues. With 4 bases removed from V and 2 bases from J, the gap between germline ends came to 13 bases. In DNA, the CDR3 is TGCGCCAGCAGCCCGGGCAGGGGCGGCAATCAGCCCCAGCATTTT. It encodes CASSPGRGGNQPQHF.